The 15 T cell receptor beta chains given below trace back to one sample, sequenced in a study of cytomegalovirus exposure and HLA in healthy donors. The PCR ran on 60 Vbeta and 13 Jbeta primers. Sequencing was performed with immunoSEQ multiplex PCR; in TCRdb, only in-frame clones are kept and a portion is missing. This sample has about 160,000 clones, with about three quarters found just once. Source material: PBMCs. The source is a man aged 40-49 years in good health and CMV-seropositive.

V gene TRBV6-1 combines with J gene TRBJ1-5, with 10 nucleotides matching TRBD1. The CDR3 has 18 amino acids. V lost 2 bases, J lost 2 bases, and 9 bases stayed unmatched. From germline, CDR1 is MNHNS and CDR2 SASEGT. CDR3 in DNA: TGTGCCAGCAGTGAACTTGGGTGGGACAGGGGCGGCAATCAGCCCCAGCATTTT. This translates into CASSELGWDRGGNQPQHF.

The rearrangement links TRBV27 to TRBJ2-7, with D tentatively TRBD1 (6 bases). With 10 bases removed from V and 0 bases from J, the gap between germline ends came to 16 bases. The CDR3 totals 14 residues. Germline assignment: CDR1 MNHEY and CDR2 SMNVEV (reference sequence). The CDR3 reads CATSEQGSSYEQYF. DNA of the CDR3: TGTGCCACCTCGGAACAGGGAAGCTCCTACGAGCAGTACTTC.

This sequence joins TRBV4-1 and TRBJ2-3, with 14 bases lining up with TRBD2. The trim removed 1 base at V and 2 bases at J, leaving 11 bases unmatched. CDR1 and CDR2 from the germline V gene are MGHRA and YSYEKL. The CDR3 has 20 residues. The CDR3 coding sequence is TGCGCCAGCAGCCAAGGGACTAGCGGGAGGACGGGGAAATACACAGATACGCAGTATTTT. Translating gives CASSQGTSGRTGKYTDTQYF.

This clone was seen more than once but under ten times. The rearrangement uses TRBV2 and TRBJ1-2, with D unclear. Germline CDR1 is SNHLY and CDR2 is FYNNEI. Trimming took off 3 bases at V and 8 bases at J, with 13 bases between the two ends. The CDR3 runs to 13 residues. The CDR3, as DNA: TGTGCCAGCAGTGAGTGGACCGGGAGCGGCTACACCTTC. The encoded protein is CASSEWTGSGYTF.

This clone came up once. The chain uses TRBV29-1 and TRBJ1-1, with D possibly matching TRBD1 (6 bases). V gave up 2 bases and J gave up 4 bases, with 17 bases separating them. Per the germline V gene, CDR1 is SQVTM and CDR2 is ANQGSEA. CDR3 length: 15 residues. For the CDR3, the DNA is TGCAGCGTTGAAAGGGCAGGGGCTGGGGGCACTGAAGCTTTCTTT. It encodes CSVERAGAGGTEAFF.

V is TRBV29-1 and J is TRBJ2-4; D is possibly TRBD2 (6 bases). In germline, CDR1 is SQVTM, CDR2 ANQGSEA. CDR3 length: 13 residues. Trimming removed 7 bases at V and 2 bases at J, with 12 bases between. The CDR3 is CSALSGSKNIQYF. The CDR3 nucleotides are TGCAGCGCTCTCAGCGGGTCCAAAAACATTCAGTACTTC.

The gene calls are TRBV7-8 and TRBJ2-7, with TRBD2 identical over 7 bases. Per the germline V gene, CDR1 is SGHVS and CDR2 is FQNEAQ. J lost 1 base, V lost 5 bases, and 14 bases had no gene match. The CDR3 totals 17 residues. The CDR3 nucleotides are TGTGCCAGCAGCCTGGTCCCCTCCGGGACTACTTCCTACGAGCAGTACTTC. Residues: CASSLVPSGTTSYEQYF.

The V call is TRBV4-3, the J call TRBJ2-3, with D possibly matching TRBD2 (5 bases). Deletions cut 4 bases from V and 0 bases from J, with 11 bases between. Germline CDR1 LGHNA, CDR2 YSLEER. The CDR3 loop spans 15 amino acids. The CDR3 loop reads CASSPYRGSTDTQYF. CDR3 sequence (DNA): TGCGCCAGCAGCCCCTACCGGGGTAGCACAGATACGCAGTATTTT.

The gene calls are TRBV29-1 and TRBJ2-1; possible D gene TRBD2, 5 bases. V was trimmed by 3 bases and J by 16 bases, leaving 19 bases between them. The CDR3 loop spans 12 amino acids. CDR1 is SQVTM, CDR2 ANQGSEA, per germline. The CDR3 DNA sequence: TGCAGCGTTGAGCTAGGCGGGTTTTCAGCATTCTTC. Residues: CSVELGGFSAFF.

The V call is TRBV7-9, the J call TRBJ2-1, with 7 positions matching TRBD2. The germline CDR1 and CDR2 sequences are SEHNR and FQNEAQ (reference sequence). The CDR3 sequence is 13 residues long. After removal of 8 bases from V and 7 bases from J, the junction contained 8 bases not matched to a gene. In DNA form, the CDR3 reads TGTGCCAGCGCAGCGGGGACCCAAAATGAGCAGTTCTTC. Protein product: CASAAGTQNEQFF.

J is TRBJ2-1 and V is TRBV6-7, with 7 bases matching TRBD2. TRBV6-7 carries the ORF label, with uncertain function. This CDR3 contains 17 residues. The trim removed 2 bases at V and 3 bases at J, leaving 10 bases unmatched. Here the CDR3 reads CASSYPRLAGSYNEQFF. DNA of the CDR3: TGTGCCAGCAGTTACCCCCGACTAGCCGGTAGCTACAATGAGCAGTTCTTC.

The chain joins TRBV9 to TRBJ2-5; 7 nucleotides line up with TRBD1. V shed 3 bases, J shed 5 bases, and the junction held 10 bases outside the gene matches. From germline, CDR1 is SGDLS and CDR2 YYNGEE. The CDR3 totals 15 residues. CDR3 loop: CASSANPTGDETQYF. Written as DNA, the CDR3 is TGTGCCAGCAGCGCGAACCCTACAGGGGACGAGACCCAGTACTTC.

This sequence joins TRBV4-3 and TRBJ2-7; 9 nucleotides align to TRBD1. The CDR3 consists of 16 residues. CDR1 is LGHNA, CDR2 YSLEER, per germline. The V segment lost 3 bases and the J segment 5 bases; nucleotides outside the gene matches: 11. This CDR3 reads CASSHVPGQGSNEQYF. The CDR3 DNA is TGCGCCAGCAGCCACGTACCGGGACAGGGTTCCAACGAGCAGTACTTC.

This chain connects TRBV19 to TRBJ1-2; D perhaps matches TRBD1 (5 bases). V was clipped by 4 bases and J by 9 bases, with 12 bases between them. This CDR3 has 12 residues. From germline, CDR1 is LNHDA and CDR2 SQIVND (reference sequence). DNA of the CDR3: TGTGCCAGTAGTACGATCGGGGGTAGCTACACCTTC. Its translation is CASSTIGGSYTF.

CDR3 bases: TGTGCCAGCAGCCCGGGACAAGACATCTATGGCTACACCTTC. It translates to CASSPGQDIYGYTF. V usage is TRBV5-6 and J usage is TRBJ1-2, with a tentative D call TRBD1 (6 bases). The CDR3 runs 14 residues. Germline V CDR1 and CDR2: SGHDT, YYEEEE. With 4 bases removed from V and 4 bases from J, the gap between germline ends came to 14 bases.